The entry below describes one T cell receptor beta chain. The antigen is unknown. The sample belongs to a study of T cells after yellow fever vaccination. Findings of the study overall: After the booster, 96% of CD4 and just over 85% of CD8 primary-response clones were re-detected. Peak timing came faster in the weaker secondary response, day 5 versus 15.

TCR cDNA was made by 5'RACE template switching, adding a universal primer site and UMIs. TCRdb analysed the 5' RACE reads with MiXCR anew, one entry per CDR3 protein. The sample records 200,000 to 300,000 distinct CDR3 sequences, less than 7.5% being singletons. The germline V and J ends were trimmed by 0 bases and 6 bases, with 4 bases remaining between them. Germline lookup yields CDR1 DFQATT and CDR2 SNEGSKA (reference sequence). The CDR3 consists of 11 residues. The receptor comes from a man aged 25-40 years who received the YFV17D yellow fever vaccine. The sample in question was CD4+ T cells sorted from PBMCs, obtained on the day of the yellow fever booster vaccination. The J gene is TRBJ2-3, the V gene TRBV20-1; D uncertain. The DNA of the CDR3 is TGCAGTGCTAGAGACAGGGATACGCAGTATTTT. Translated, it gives CSARDRDTQYF.